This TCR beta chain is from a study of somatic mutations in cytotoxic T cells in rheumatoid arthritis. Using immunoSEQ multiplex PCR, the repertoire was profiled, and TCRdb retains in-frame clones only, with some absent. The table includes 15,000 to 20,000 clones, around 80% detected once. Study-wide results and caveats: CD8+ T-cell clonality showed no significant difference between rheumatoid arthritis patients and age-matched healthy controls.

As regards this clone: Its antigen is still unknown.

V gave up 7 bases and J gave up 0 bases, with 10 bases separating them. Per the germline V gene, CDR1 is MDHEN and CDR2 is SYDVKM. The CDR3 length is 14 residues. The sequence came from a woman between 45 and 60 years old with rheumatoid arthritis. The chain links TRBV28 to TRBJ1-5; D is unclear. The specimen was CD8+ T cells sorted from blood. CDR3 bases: TGTGCCAGCACCTTAACACTTAGCAATCAGCCCCAGCATTTT. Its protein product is CASTLTLSNQPQHF. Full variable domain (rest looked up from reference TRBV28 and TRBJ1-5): DVKVTQSSRYLVKRTGEKVFLECVQDMDHENMFWYRQDPGLGLRLIYFSYDVKMKEKGDIPEGYSVSREKKERFSLILESASTNQTSMYLCASTLTLSNQPQHFGDGTRLSIL.